The clone carrying this T cell receptor beta chain turned up a few times. This sample stems from a study of blood T cell repertoires in COVID-19. The data were produced by immunoSEQ multiplex PCR, yet TCRdb's version contains in-frame clones alone and is incomplete. The sample contains about 15,000 clones, around 74% of which appear only once. Germline CDR1 and CDR2: SQVTM and ANQGSEA. CDR3 size: 15 residues. Trimming took off 4 bases at V and 5 bases at J, with 20 bases between the two ends. This TCR was sampled from a man between 60 and 75 years old with acute or convalescent COVID-19. The chain recombines TRBV29-1 with TRBJ1-1; D is possibly TRBD1 (5 bases). Specimen: peripheral blood. CDR3 region: CSVGGERGAWTEAFF. The CDR3 nucleotides read TGCAGCGTTGGAGGCGAGCGTGGGGCCTGGACTGAAGCTTTCTTT.